This entry describes one T cell receptor (beta chain). This clone has only one observation. Its antigen has not been determined. One base away there is no much larger clone; base qualities are not given. The source of the sample is a study of control samples from healthy donors and cancer patients (dated by TCRdb to about 2020). Measured from the cysteine to the phenylalanine, the CDR3 is 15 residues long. Only the CDR3 region is kept as DNA, spanning 45 bases read in frame from base 1. For CDR1 and CDR2, the germline V gene lists SGDLS and YYNGEE. Here V drops 0 bases and J drops 7 bases, and the junction holds 9 bases not matched to any gene. Receptor libraries were prepared by the immunoSEQ multiplex PCR assay. TCRdb obtained this table from immuneACCESS and retained in-frame rearrangements with V and J assigned. These tables miss some clones; where compared with another copy, unresolved V genes account for less than half of the shortfall, and the remainder is unexplained. This sample gives tens of thousands of clones in total; about 90% of them show up just once. Over 15% of the sample belongs to the ten largest clones.

The chain links TRBV9 with TRBJ1-2, and TRBD1 matches 7 of the central bases. This clonotype originated in a man in his fifties in good health. The source material was blood. Read as DNA, the sequence is TGTGCCAGCAGCGTAGATATACAGGGGACGACTGGCTACACCTTC. Translation gives CASSVDIQGTTGYTF.